This TCR beta chain was captured by sequencing in a study of Ad26.COV2.S vaccination and SARS-CoV-2 variants. Here immunoSEQ multiplex PCR was the method, and the copy in TCRdb shows in-frame clones only, minus some. Counted here are over 400,000 clones, about 91% occurring once; the ten biggest clones make up about 2.5%. As to treatment: around 19 received Ad26.COV2.S at low or high dose, single or two shots; about 5 received placebo; per-sample allocation not given. Collection of the samples took place on day 63 after the first injection of vaccine or placebo. The source was peripheral blood, collected in a trial of Ad26.COV2.S vaccine versus placebo. This TCR was recovered from a person between 18 and 65 years old who received the Ad26.COV2.S COVID-19 vaccine or a placebo.

CDR3 region: CASSLGSAGANEKLFF. The CDR3 DNA reads as TGTGCCAGCAGCTTGGGCTCGGCAGGGGCTAATGAAAAACTGTTTTTT. The chain has TRBV5-4 and TRBJ1-4; D possibly corresponds to TRBD1 (6 bases). Germline CDR1 SGHNT, CDR2 YYREEE (reference sequence). The V end was cut by 0 bases, the J end by 3 bases, with 12 bases between. The CDR3 covers 16 residues.